Shown below are 24 T cell receptor beta chains from a single sample sequenced in a study of T cell responses to AZD1222 COVID-19 vaccine. Produced via immunoSEQ multiplex PCR; TCRdb's table is partial and in-frame only. The table shows 80,000 or so clones, with about nine tenths occurring only once. The sequencing here drew on peripheral blood, taken on day 0 of AZD1222 vaccination. Receptors originate from an adult in good health.

The chain joins TRBV28 to TRBJ2-7, with 7 bases aligning to TRBD1. Germline V gene lookup returns CDR1 MDHEN and CDR2 SYDVKM. V lost 6 bases, J lost 2 bases, and 4 bases stayed unmatched. The CDR3 consists of 13 residues. Here the CDR3 reads CASRATGTYEQYF. CDR3 sequence (DNA): TGTGCCAGCAGGGCGACAGGGACCTACGAGCAGTACTTC. The variable domain in full, with the rest retrieved from reference TRBV28 and TRBJ2-7, is DVKVTQSSRYLVKRTGEKVFLECVQDMDHENMFWYRQDPGLGLRLIYFSYDVKMKEKGDIPEGYSVSREKKERFSLILESASTNQTSMYLCASRATGTYEQYFGPGTRLTVT.

The chain carries TRBV9 and TRBJ2-1, with TRBD2 identical over 7 bases. J lost 3 bases, V lost 4 bases, and 10 bases had no gene match. There are 16 residues in the CDR3. The germline V gene has CDR1 SGDLS and CDR2 YYNGEE. The CDR3 here is CASSQMTSSLYNEQFF. CDR3 DNA sequence: TGTGCCAGCAGCCAAATGACTAGCTCCCTCTACAATGAGCAGTTCTTC.

The chain carries TRBV30 and TRBJ2-1; 7 nucleotides agree with TRBD2. Trimming cost V 5 bases and J 7 bases; bases outside gene matches: 11. Germline V lookup: CDR1 GTSNPN, CDR2 SVGIG (reference sequence). The CDR3 spans 14 residues. CDR3 protein: CAWASGPVENEQFF. CDR3 DNA sequence: TGTGCCTGGGCTAGCGGCCCGGTCGAGAATGAGCAGTTCTTC.

The chain couples TRBV24-1 to TRBJ2-3, with D perhaps being TRBD1 or TRBD2 (5 bases each). The V end lost 4 bases, the J end lost 5 bases, and 15 bases lay between the germline ends. The CDR3 spans 15 residues. CDR1 is KGHDR, CDR2 SFDVKD, per germline. This chain's CDR3 is CATSDPGRGGDTQYF. The CDR3 DNA sequence: TGTGCCACCAGTGACCCGGGAAGGGGCGGAGATACGCAGTATTTT.

This clone came up a few times. The genes are TRBV7-9 and TRBJ2-7, with a weak D call TRBD2 (5 bases). The germline gives CDR1 SEHNR, CDR2 FQNEAQ (reference sequence). V lost 5 bases and J 0 bases, leaving 17 bases between the germline ends. The CDR3 contains 16 residues. CDR3 sequence reads: CASSPRAPIISYEQYF. Written as DNA, the CDR3 is TGTGCCAGCAGCCCGAGGGCACCTATTATCTCCTACGAGCAGTACTTC.

The rearrangement uses TRBV12-3 or TRBV12-4 and TRBJ1-2; TRBD1 might be the D (6 bases). V gave up 10 bases and J gave up 8 bases, with 17 bases separating them. CDR3 length: 12 amino acids. The CDR3 spells CAIQTGAGGYTF. In DNA, the CDR3 is TGTGCCATCCAGACGGGGGCGGGAGGCTACACCTTC.

In its sample, this clone was seen a few times. V usage is TRBV7-2 and J usage is TRBJ2-5, with D perhaps TRBD1 or TRBD2 (6 bases each). V was trimmed by 5 bases and J by 5 bases, leaving 18 bases between them. The V gene's germline CDR1 is SGHTA and CDR2 FQGNSA. This CDR3 spans 15 amino acids. CDR3 sequence: CASSNQPGAGETQYF. DNA for the CDR3: TGTGCCAGCAGCAACCAGCCGGGGGCCGGGGAGACCCAGTACTTC.

This clone was seen once. This chain connects TRBV12-3 or TRBV12-4 to TRBJ1-1; D might be TRBD1 (6 bases). The V end was cut by 5 bases, the J end by 4 bases, with 11 bases between. The CDR3 sequence is 13 residues long. The CDR3 spells CASSPSDSTEAFF. The DNA for the CDR3 is TGTGCCAGCAGTCCCTCGGACAGCACTGAAGCTTTCTTT.

This chain uses TRBV5-4 with TRBJ1-6; D gene uncertain. Trimming left V 5 bases short and J 4 bases short, with 10 bases between. This CDR3 comprises 14 residues. In germline, CDR1 is SGHNT, CDR2 YYREEE (reference sequence). In DNA form, the CDR3 reads TGTGCCAGCAGATTTGGTAGTTATAATTCACCCCTCCACTTT. It translates to CASRFGSYNSPLHF.

This chain uses TRBV27 with TRBJ1-2, with D possibly matching TRBD1 (5 bases). Germline CDR1 reads MNHEY; CDR2 reads SMNVEV (reference sequence). The CDR3 covers 14 residues. V lost 3 bases, J lost 4 bases, and 12 bases lay in between. CDR3 bases: TGTGCCAGCAGTTTCGGGACTTCCGCCTATGGCTACACCTTC. Residues: CASSFGTSAYGYTF.

This clone was picked up one time. The chain has TRBV7-9 and TRBJ1-1, with D uncertain. V lost 8 bases and J lost 3, with 10 bases in between. This CDR3 contains 12 residues. Per the germline V gene, CDR1 is SEHNR and CDR2 is FQNEAQ (reference sequence). The chain's CDR3 is CASPRLDTEAFF. The CDR3 nucleotides read TGTGCCAGCCCGAGACTGGACACTGAAGCTTTCTTT.

The CDR3 DNA is TGCGCCAGCAGTGAGATGGGCAGGGGGAACACTGAAGCTTTCTTT. This gives the protein CASSEMGRGNTEAFF. This chain joins TRBV10-1 and TRBJ1-1; possible D gene TRBD1, 6 bases. CDR1 WNHNN and CDR2 SYGVQD come from the germline V gene (reference sequence). This CDR3 contains 15 residues. The V gene lost 2 bases and the J gene lost 1 base, with 11 bases spanning the gap.

The rearrangement uses TRBV7-9 and TRBJ1-4; D not certain. Germline CDR1 is SEHNR and CDR2 is FQNEAQ (reference sequence). The V gene lost 2 bases and the J gene lost 8 bases, with 6 bases spanning the gap. The length of the CDR3 is 12 residues. CDR3 residues: CASSLQSEKLFF. The CDR3 DNA sequence: TGTGCCAGCAGCTTACAATCGGAAAAACTGTTTTTT.

This clone was seen once. J is TRBJ2-1 and V is TRBV27, with D possibly TRBD2 on 5 matching bases. Trimming stripped 4 bases from V and 1 base from J, with 11 bases between. The CDR3 is made up of 15 amino acids. Germline CDR1 MNHEY, CDR2 SMNVEV (reference sequence). As DNA, the CDR3 is TGTGCCAGCAGTTCAAGAGAGGGATCCTACAATGAGCAGTTCTTC. This encodes CASSSREGSYNEQFF.

This chain joins TRBV7-9 and TRBJ2-7; 7 bases agree with TRBD2. J gave up 6 bases and V 3 bases, and 11 bases lay outside the gene matches. CDR3 length equals 15 residues. Germline-derived CDR1 and CDR2 are SEHNR and FQNEAQ (reference sequence). The CDR3 DNA reads TGTGCCAGCAGCTTTCGGGGGGTGAAAAGGGGCGAGCAGTACTTC. Its protein product is CASSFRGVKRGEQYF.

This clone was counted once. This chain connects TRBV5-4 to TRBJ1-4; D call uncertain. This CDR3 region has 15 residues. Germline loops: CDR1 SGHNT, CDR2 YYREEE (reference sequence). CDR3 sequence: CATKPRTMSNEKLFF. The CDR3 DNA follows: TGTGCGACTAAACCTCGAACAATGTCTAATGAAAAACTGTTTTTT.

This clone was detected only a few times. The chain uses TRBV9 and TRBJ2-3, with TRBD1 as a possible D gene (6 bases). The CDR3 extends over 19 amino acids. V gave up 4 bases and J gave up 3 bases, with 27 bases separating them. Germline V lookup: CDR1 SGDLS, CDR2 YYNGEE. The CDR3 reads CASSSRDRGQMSRTDTQYF. The DNA for the CDR3 is TGTGCCAGCAGCTCCCGAGATCGGGGACAAATGTCGAGAACAGATACGCAGTATTTT.

V is TRBV19 and J is TRBJ1-2; D might be TRBD1 (6 bases). Germline CDR1 is LNHDA and CDR2 is SQIVND (reference sequence). CDR3 length equals 15 residues. Trimming removed 2 bases from V and 4 bases from J, with 14 bases in between. In DNA form, the CDR3 reads TGTGCCAGTAGTATAAGTAGGGGGACGGGCTATGGCTACACCTTC. Protein product: CASSISRGTGYGYTF.

The chain is built from TRBV29-1 and TRBJ1-5; TRBD1 might be the D (6 bases). V was trimmed by 4 bases and J by 6 bases, leaving 13 bases between them. The CDR3 is 13 residues long. From germline, CDR1 is SQVTM and CDR2 ANQGSEA. CDR3 loop: CSVALGASQPQHF. CDR3 in DNA: TGCAGCGTTGCTTTGGGGGCGAGTCAGCCCCAGCATTTT.

CDR3 region: CASSDFLSVGAFF. The DNA of the CDR3 is TGTGCCAGCAGTGACTTCCTTTCCGTTGGAGCTTTCTTT. The rearrangement uses TRBV6-4 and TRBJ1-1; D unresolved. The CDR3 consists of 13 residues. Trimming took off 1 base at V and 10 bases at J, with 13 bases between the two ends. Germline CDR1 MRHNA, CDR2 SNTAGT.

The V call is TRBV30, the J call TRBJ1-3; 8 bases fit TRBD1. The germline CDR1 and CDR2 sequences are GTSNPN and SVGIG (reference sequence). CDR3 length equals 12 residues. The junction had 3 bases not matched to a gene; V was cut back by 8 bases and J by 3 bases. CDR3 coding DNA: TGTGCCCAGGACAGGGTTGGAAACACCATATATTTT. This sequence encodes CAQDRVGNTIYF.

This clone was detected a few times. J is TRBJ1-2 and V is TRBV3-1 (or the pseudogene TRBV3-2); D not certain. The V gene lost 4 bases and the J gene lost 3 bases, with 9 bases spanning the gap. In germline, CDR1 is LGHDT, CDR2 YNNKEL (reference sequence). The CDR3 spans 13 residues. This CDR3 reads CASSPMMYYGYTF. The CDR3 DNA is TGTGCCAGCAGCCCGATGATGTACTATGGCTACACCTTC.

In DNA, the CDR3 is TGTGCCAGCAGTGACACGACCGGGACAAGAACTTTCTTT. This sequence encodes CASSDTTGTRTFF. The chain has TRBV6-4 and TRBJ1-1; D may be TRBD1 (6 bases). The CDR3 has 13 residues. The germline V gene encodes CDR1 MRHNA and CDR2 SNTAGT. The ends were cut back, 2 bases at V and 12 bases at J, with 16 bases in the middle.

CDR3 DNA sequence: TGTGCCAGCAGCCCCAAACAGGGGAGTGGAAACACCATATATTTT. Amino acid sequence: CASSPKQGSGNTIYF. The rearrangement uses TRBV11-2 and TRBJ1-3, with 7 nucleotides matching TRBD1. V dropped 5 bases and J dropped 3; count of bases not matched to a gene: 7. The CDR3 sequence is 15 residues long. Germline V gives CDR1 SGHAT, CDR2 FQNNGV.